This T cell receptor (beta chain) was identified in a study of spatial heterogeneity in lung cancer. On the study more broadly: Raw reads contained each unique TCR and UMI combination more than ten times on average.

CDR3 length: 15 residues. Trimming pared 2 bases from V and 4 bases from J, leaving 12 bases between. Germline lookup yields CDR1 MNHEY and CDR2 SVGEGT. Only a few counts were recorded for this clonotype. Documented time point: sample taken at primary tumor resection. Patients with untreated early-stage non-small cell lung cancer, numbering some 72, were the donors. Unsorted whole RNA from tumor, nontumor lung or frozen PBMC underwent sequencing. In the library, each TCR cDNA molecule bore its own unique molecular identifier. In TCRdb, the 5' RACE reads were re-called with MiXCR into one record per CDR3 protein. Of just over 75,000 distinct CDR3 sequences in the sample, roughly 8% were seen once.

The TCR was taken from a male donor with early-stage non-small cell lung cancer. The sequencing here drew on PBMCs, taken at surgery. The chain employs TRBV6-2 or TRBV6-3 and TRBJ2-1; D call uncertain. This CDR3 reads CASSYGQAVYNEQFF. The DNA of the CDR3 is TGTGCCAGCAGTTACGGGCAGGCCGTTTACAATGAGCAGTTCTTC.